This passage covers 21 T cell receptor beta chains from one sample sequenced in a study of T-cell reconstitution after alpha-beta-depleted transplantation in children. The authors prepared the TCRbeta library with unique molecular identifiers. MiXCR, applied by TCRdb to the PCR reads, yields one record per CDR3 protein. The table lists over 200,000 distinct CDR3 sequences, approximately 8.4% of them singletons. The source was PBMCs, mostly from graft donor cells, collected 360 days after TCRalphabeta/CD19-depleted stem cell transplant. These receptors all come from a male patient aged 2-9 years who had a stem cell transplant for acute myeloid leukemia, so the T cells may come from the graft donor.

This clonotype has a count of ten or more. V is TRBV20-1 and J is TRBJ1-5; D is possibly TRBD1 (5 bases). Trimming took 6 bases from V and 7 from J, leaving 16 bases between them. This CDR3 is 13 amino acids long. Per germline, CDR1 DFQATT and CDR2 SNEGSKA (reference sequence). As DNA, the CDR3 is TGCAGTGCCCTCGGGTCGAGGGGACAGCCCCAGCATTTT. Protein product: CSALGSRGQPQHF.

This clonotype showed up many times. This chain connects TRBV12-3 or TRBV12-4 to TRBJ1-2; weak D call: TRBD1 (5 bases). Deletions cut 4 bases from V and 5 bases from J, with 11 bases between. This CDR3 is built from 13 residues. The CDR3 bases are TGTGCCAGCAGTTCAGGCAGGGCGTATGGCTACACCTTC. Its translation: CASSSGRAYGYTF.

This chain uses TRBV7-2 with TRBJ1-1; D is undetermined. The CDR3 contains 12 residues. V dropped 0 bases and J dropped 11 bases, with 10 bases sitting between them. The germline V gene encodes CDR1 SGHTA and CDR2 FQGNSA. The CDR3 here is CASSLAPQRAFF. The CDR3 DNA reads TGTGCCAGCAGCTTAGCGCCACAGAGGGCTTTCTTT.

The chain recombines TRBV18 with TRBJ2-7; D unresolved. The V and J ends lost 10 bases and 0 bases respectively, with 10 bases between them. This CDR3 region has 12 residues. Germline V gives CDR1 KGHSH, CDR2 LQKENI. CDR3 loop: CAKRSSSYEQYV. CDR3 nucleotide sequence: TGTGCCAAACGGAGTAGCTCCTACGAGCAGTACGTC.

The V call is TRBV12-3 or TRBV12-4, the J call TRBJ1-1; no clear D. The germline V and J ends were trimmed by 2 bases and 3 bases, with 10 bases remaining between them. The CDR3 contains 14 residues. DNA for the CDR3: TGTGCCAGCAGTTTACCGGGCCGAGACACTGAAGCTTTCTTT. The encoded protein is CASSLPGRDTEAFF.

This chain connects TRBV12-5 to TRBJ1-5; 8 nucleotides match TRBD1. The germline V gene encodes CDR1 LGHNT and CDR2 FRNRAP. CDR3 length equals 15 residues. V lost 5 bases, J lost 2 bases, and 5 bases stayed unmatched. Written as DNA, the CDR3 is TGTGCTAGTGGTCTGAAGACAGGGGGCAATCAGCCCCAGCATTTT. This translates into CASGLKTGGNQPQHF.

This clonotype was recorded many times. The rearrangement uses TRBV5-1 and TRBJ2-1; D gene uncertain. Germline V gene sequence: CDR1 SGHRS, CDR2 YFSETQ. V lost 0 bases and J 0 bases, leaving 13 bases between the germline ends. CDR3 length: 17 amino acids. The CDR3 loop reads CASSLGAGLSSYNEQFF. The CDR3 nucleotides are TGCGCCAGCAGCTTGGGAGCCGGCCTTAGCTCCTACAATGAGCAGTTCTTC.

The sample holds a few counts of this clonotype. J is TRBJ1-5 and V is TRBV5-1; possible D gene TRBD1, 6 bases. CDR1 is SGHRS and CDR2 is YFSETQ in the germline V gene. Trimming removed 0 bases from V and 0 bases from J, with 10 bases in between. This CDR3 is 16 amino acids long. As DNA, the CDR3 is TGCGCCAGCAGCTTGGGGACAGCCGGTAGCAATCAGCCCCAGCATTTT. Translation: CASSLGTAGSNQPQHF.

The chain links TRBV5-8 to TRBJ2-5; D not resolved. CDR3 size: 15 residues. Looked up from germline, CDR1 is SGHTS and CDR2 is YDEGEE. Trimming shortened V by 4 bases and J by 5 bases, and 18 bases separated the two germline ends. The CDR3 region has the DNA TGTGCCAGCAGCCCCAGGAGACCCTTGTGGGAGACCCAGTACTTC. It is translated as CASSPRRPLWETQYF.

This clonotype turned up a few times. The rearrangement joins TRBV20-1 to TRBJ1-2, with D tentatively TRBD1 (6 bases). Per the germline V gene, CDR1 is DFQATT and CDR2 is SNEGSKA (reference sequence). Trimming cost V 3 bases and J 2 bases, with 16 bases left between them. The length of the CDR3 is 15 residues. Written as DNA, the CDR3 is TGCAGTGCTAGGATGTCCGGGACAAGGAACTATGGCTACACCTTC. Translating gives CSARMSGTRNYGYTF.

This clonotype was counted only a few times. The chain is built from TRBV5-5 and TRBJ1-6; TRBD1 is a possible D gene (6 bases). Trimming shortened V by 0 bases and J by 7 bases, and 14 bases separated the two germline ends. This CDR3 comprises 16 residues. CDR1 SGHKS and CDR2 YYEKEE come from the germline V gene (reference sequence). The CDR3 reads CASSLEGGFANSPLHF. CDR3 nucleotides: TGTGCCAGCAGCTTGGAGGGGGGGTTCGCCAATTCACCCCTCCACTTT. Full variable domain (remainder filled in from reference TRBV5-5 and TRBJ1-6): DAGVTQSPTHLIKTRGQQVTLRCSPISGHKSVSWYQQVLGQGPQFIFQYYEKEERGRGNFPDRFSARQFPNYSSELNVNALLLGDSALYLCASSLEGGFANSPLHFGNGTRLTVT.

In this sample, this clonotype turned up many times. DNA for the CDR3: TGCGCCAGCAGCCAAGACTTGGGGTTCCGATACAATGAGCAGTTCTTC. Protein sequence: CASSQDLGFRYNEQFF. This rearrangement joins TRBV4-1 to TRBJ2-1; D is undetermined. This CDR3 spans 16 amino acids. Germline CDR1 reads MGHRA; CDR2 reads YSYEKL. V dropped 0 bases and J dropped 4 bases, with 13 bases sitting between them.

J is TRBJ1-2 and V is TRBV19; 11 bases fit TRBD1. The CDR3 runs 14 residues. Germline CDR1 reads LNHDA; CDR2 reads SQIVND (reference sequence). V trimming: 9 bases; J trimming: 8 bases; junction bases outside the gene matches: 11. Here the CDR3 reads CASSGTGGPRGYTF. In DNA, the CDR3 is TGTGCCAGCTCCGGGACAGGGGGTCCTCGGGGCTACACCTTC.

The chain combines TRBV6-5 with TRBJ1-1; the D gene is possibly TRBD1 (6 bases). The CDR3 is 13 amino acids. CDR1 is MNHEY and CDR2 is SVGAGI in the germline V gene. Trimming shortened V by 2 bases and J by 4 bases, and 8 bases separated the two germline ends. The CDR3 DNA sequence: TGTGCCAGCAGTTACGCAGGGGTCACTGAAGCTTTCTTT. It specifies CASSYAGVTEAFF.

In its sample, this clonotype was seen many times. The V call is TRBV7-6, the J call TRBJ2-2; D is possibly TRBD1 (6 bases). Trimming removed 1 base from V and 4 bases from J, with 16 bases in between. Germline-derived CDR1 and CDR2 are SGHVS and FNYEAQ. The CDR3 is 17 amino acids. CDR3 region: CASSLVRTGSFTGELFF. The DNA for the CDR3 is TGTGCCAGCAGCTTAGTCCGTACAGGGTCATTCACCGGGGAGCTGTTTTTT.

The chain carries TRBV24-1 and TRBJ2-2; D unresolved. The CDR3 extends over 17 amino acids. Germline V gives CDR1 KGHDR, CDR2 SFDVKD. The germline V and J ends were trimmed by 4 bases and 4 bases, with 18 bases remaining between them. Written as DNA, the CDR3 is TGTGCCACCAGTGAAACCGGAGTGGGGTTGGGCACCGGGGAGCTGTTTTTT. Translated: CATSETGVGLGTGELFF.

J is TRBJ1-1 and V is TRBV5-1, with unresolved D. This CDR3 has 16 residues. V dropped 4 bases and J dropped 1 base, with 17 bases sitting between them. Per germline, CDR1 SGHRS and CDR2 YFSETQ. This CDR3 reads CASSPRITLGNTEAFF. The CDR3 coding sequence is TGCGCCAGCAGCCCGCGGATTACGTTGGGGAACACTGAAGCTTTCTTT. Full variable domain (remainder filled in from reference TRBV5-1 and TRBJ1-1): KAGVTQTPRYLIKTRGQQVTLSCSPISGHRSVSWYQQTPGQGLQFLFEYFSETQRNKGNFPGRFSGRQFSNSRSEMNVSTLELGDSALYLCASSPRITLGNTEAFFGQGTRLTVV.

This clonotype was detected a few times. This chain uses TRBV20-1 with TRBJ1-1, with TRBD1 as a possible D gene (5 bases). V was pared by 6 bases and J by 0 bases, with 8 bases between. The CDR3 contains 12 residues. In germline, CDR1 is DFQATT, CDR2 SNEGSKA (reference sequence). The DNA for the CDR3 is TGCAGTGCCATGGGGGTGAACACTGAAGCTTTCTTT. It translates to CSAMGVNTEAFF.

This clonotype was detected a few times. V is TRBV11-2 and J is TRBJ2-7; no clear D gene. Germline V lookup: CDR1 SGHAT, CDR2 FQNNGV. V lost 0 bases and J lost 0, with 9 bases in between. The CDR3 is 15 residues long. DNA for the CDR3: TGTGCCAGCAGCTTAGATCCCCTGAGCTCCTACGAGCAGTACGTC. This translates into CASSLDPLSSYEQYV.

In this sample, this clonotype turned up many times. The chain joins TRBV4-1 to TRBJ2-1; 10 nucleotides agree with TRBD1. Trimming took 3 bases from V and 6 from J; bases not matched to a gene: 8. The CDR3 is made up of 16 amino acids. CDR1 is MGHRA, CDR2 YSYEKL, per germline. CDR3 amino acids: CASSHHSGTGVNEQFF. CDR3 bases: TGCGCCAGCAGCCACCACTCCGGGACAGGGGTCAATGAGCAGTTCTTC.

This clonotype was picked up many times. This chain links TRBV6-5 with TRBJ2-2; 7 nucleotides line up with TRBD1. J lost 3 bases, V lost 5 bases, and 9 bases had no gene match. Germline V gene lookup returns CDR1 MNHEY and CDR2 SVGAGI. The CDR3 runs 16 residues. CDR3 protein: CASSLRQGQDTGELFF. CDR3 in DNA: TGTGCCAGCAGTCTCCGACAGGGCCAGGACACCGGGGAGCTGTTTTTT.